A selection of T cell receptor beta chains follows, all from one sample in a study of vaccination effects on CD4 cells after COVID-19. This table comes from immunoSEQ multiplex PCR, and its TCRdb copy is limited to in-frame clones, with some not included. The sample has under 45,000 clones; 70% are singletons. Their antigen targets remain unknown. The starting material was CD4+ T cells from PBMCs cultured with HCoV-OC43 spike peptides, obtained before COVID-19 vaccination. These receptors all come from a human donor who received a COVID-19 vaccine. Each CDR3 is given with its conserved first and last residue. A D gene is named only where the DNA matches it firmly. A row's size may be missing; if present it is once, few, many or a size class.

>TRBV7-2|TRBD1|TRBJ2-2|once
CASSLGTGAGELFF
TGTGCCAGCAGCTTAGGGACAGGGGCCGGGGAGCTGTTTTTT
>TRBV5-4|TRBD1|TRBJ1-1|.
CASSYGGTVDTEAFF
TGTGCCAGCAGCTATGGGGGGACAGTCGACACTGAAGCTTTCTTT
>TRBV29-1|.|TRBJ1-3|.
CGGQAIGNTIYF
TGCGGCGGGCAGGCGATCGGAAACACCATATATTTT
>TRBV6-5|.|TRBJ1-2|.
CASRWAGADYGYTF
TGTGCCAGCAGGTGGGCAGGGGCGGACTATGGCTACACCTTC
>TRBV7-2|.|TRBJ2-3|.
CASSFVRGTDTQYF
TGTGCCAGCAGCTTCGTTAGGGGCACAGATACGCAGTATTTT
>TRBV4-2|.|TRBJ2-7|.
CASSPDRSSYEQYF
TGTGCCAGCAGCCCCGACAGGAGCTCCTACGAGCAGTACTTC
>TRBV3-1/TRBV3-2|.|TRBJ1-1|.
CASSHLQGAAFF
TGTGCCAGCAGCCACCTACAGGGTGCGGCTTTCTTT
>TRBV24-1|.|TRBJ2-7|.
CATSDFTGLYEQYF
TGTGCCACCAGTGATTTTACGGGGTTATACGAGCAGTACTTC
>TRBV4-2|TRBD1|TRBJ1-2|.
CASSQVTGGPYGYTF
TGTGCCAGCAGCCAAGTGACAGGGGGGCCCTATGGCTACACCTTC
>TRBV24-1|.|TRBJ2-1|few
CATSDPGTSYNEQFF
TGTGCCACCAGTGATCCCGGGACCTCCTACAATGAGCAGTTCTTC
>TRBV30|.|TRBJ2-3|.
CAWSPSGWAATDTQYF
TGTGCCTGGAGTCCCTCCGGATGGGCCGCCACAGATACGCAGTATTTT
>TRBV5-1|TRBD1|TRBJ1-6|.
CASSLYRGTYNSPLHF
TGCGCCAGCAGCTTGTACAGGGGGACCTATAATTCACCCCTCCACTTT
>TRBV11-2|.|TRBJ1-2|few
CASSLEPGTSYGYTF
TGTGCCAGCAGCTTAGAGCCCGGGACGTCCTATGGCTACACCTTC
>TRBV28|.|TRBJ1-2|.
CASSFVYKGGYGYTF
TGTGCCAGCAGTTTTGTGTACAAGGGAGGGTATGGCTACACCTTC
>TRBV5-4|.|TRBJ1-1|.
CASSLELNTEAFF
TGTGCCAGCAGCTTGGAACTGAACACTGAAGCTTTCTTT
>TRBV19|TRBD2|TRBJ2-1|.
CASSIRTSGLYNEQFF
TGTGCCAGTAGTATAAGGACTAGCGGGCTCTACAATGAGCAGTTCTTC
>TRBV28|.|TRBJ2-3|once
CASSSLGGPPDTQYF
TGTGCCAGCAGTTCCCTAGGAGGGCCGCCTGATACGCAGTATTTT
>TRBV28|.|TRBJ1-5|.
CASSFNLYSNQPQHF
TGTGCCAGCAGTTTCAACCTCTATAGCAATCAGCCCCAGCATTTT
>TRBV18|.|TRBJ1-2|few
CASSPDGRYGYTF
TGTGCCAGCTCACCCGACGGACGCTATGGCTACACCTTC